These T cell receptor beta chains were read from a single sample in a study of CD8 T cells in ankylosing spondylitis. TCRdb called the 5' RACE reads again in MiXCR, with one record for every CDR3 protein. Of about 540,000 distinct CDR3 sequences listed, roughly 13% are singletons. Input material: blood, either unsorted or a sorted T cell fraction (not recorded which). The source is a male donor with ankylosing spondylitis. The CDR3 runs from the conserved cysteine through the conserved F or W. D genes are given only for firm matches. A row's size may be missing; if present it is once, few, many or a size class.

j_call	clone_size	v_call	d_call	cdr3_nt	cdr3_aa
TRBJ1-2	.	TRBV5-1	.	TGCGCCAGCAGCCCTGGCCTAAACTTGAGTGGGGGAGGCTACACCTTC	CASSPGLNLSGGGYTF
TRBJ2-7	many	TRBV7-9	.	TGTGCCAGCAGCATTAGCACAGGACTCATAGCCGAGCAGTACTTC	CASSISTGLIAEQYF
TRBJ1-4	few	TRBV29-1	TRBD1	TGCAGTGTGACCGGGACAGGGAATGAAAAACTGTTTTTT	CSVTGTGNEKLFF
TRBJ1-6	once	TRBV7-9	.	TGTGCCAGCAGCTTAGAGGTGGTTACGGGAAAGAATTCACCCCTCCACTTT	CASSLEVVTGKNSPLHF
TRBJ1-2	many	TRBV20-1	.	TGCAGTGCTAGAGACGGCAGCAACATAAACTATGGCTACACCTTC	CSARDGSNINYGYTF
TRBJ2-1	.	TRBV3-1	.	TGTGCCAGCAGCCAAGGACTAGGCCATGAGCAGTTCTTC	CASSQGLGHEQFF
TRBJ1-2	.	TRBV27	.	TGTGCCAGCAGCAAAGAAGGGCTTGGCTACACCTTC	CASSKEGLGYTF
TRBJ2-2	.	TRBV10-2	.	TGCGCCAGCAGTGAGCTGGGTTACAGAGCCGGGGAGCTGTTTTTT	CASSELGYRAGELFF
TRBJ1-1	.	TRBV20-1	.	TGCAGTGCTAGAAGATCAGGAACCCCGAACACTGAAGCTTTCTTT	CSARRSGTPNTEAFF
TRBJ2-2	.	TRBV6-5	.	TGTGCCAGCAGTTCGAAGGGGGGACAGACGAACACCGGGGAGCTGTTTTTT	CASSSKGGQTNTGELFF
TRBJ2-3	few	TRBV29-1	TRBD1	TGCAGCGAGATAGAGACAGGGACAGATACGCAGTATTTT	CSEIETGTDTQYF
TRBJ2-5	few	TRBV20-1	.	TGCAGTGCCAGGTCGAGGGAGAGGGAGACCCAGTACTTC	CSARSRERETQYF
TRBJ2-2	few	TRBV20-1	TRBD1	TGCAGTGCTAGAGATCCCAGGGGGACCGGGGAGCTGTTTTTT	CSARDPRGTGELFF